A single sample gave rise to the 2 T cell receptor beta chains below, sequenced in a study of identical twins. TCRdb re-called the 5' RACE reads through MiXCR, storing one row per CDR3 protein. The table includes a few hundred thousand distinct CDR3 sequences, 6.5% detected once. This same sample was also part of a study on T cells expressing NK-cell markers.

The sequenced sample consisted of CD8+ T cells sorted from blood. Receptors were obtained from a young woman in good health.

This clonotype was counted at least ten times. The V call is TRBV3-1, the J call TRBJ2-1, with D maybe TRBD2 (5 bases). The CDR3 loop spans 19 amino acids. The germline V and J ends were trimmed by 3 bases and 0 bases, with 21 bases remaining between them. Germline V gives CDR1 LGHDT, CDR2 YNNKEL (reference sequence). As DNA, the CDR3 is TGTGCCAGCAGCCACCTGACCCCCTATTGGGAGACCTCCTACAATGAGCAGTTCTTC. Its protein product is CASSHLTPYWETSYNEQFF.

This clonotype was found many times. J is TRBJ2-1 and V is TRBV9, with TRBD2 identical over 8 bases. With V trimmed by 4 bases and J by 2 bases, 5 bases remained unmatched. This CDR3 is built from 15 residues. In germline, CDR1 is SGDLS, CDR2 YYNGEE. The CDR3 protein is CASSPLAGPYNEQFF. CDR3 DNA sequence: TGTGCCAGCAGCCCATTAGCGGGACCCTACAATGAGCAGTTCTTC.